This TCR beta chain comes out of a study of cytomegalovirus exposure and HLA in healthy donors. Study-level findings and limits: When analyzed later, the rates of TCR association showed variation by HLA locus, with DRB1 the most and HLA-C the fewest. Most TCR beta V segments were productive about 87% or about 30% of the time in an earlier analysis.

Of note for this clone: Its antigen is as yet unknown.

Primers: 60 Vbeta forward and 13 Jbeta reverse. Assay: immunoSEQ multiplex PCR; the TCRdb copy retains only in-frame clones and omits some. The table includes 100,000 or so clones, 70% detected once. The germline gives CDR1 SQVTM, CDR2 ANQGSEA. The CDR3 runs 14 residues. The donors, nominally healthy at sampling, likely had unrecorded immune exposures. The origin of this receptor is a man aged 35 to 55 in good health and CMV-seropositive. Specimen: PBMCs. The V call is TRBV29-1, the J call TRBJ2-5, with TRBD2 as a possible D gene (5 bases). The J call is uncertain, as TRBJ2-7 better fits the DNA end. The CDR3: CSVTAGVNFYEQYF. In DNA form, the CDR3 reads TGCAGCGTTACTGCCGGGGTGAACTTCTACGAGCAGTACTTC.